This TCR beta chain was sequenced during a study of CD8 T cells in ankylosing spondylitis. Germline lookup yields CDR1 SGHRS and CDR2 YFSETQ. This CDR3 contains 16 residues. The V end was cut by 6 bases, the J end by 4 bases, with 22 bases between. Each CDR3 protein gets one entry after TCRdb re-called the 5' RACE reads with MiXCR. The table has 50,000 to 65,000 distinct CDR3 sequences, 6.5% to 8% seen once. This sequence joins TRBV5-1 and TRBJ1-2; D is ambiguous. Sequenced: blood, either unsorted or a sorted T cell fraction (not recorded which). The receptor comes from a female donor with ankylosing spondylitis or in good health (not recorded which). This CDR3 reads CASTPSGRLFGYGYTF. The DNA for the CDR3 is TGCGCCAGCACCCCCTCCGGTCGTCTCTTCGGCTATGGCTACACCTTC.